These 22 T cell receptor beta chains share one sample of origin, sequenced in a study of T cells expressing NK-cell markers. TCRdb re-called the 5' RACE reads and shows each CDR3 protein once, DNA omitted. The sample yields about 460,000 distinct CDR3 sequences, of which the top ten take up 1.4%. The specimen sequenced was blood T cells: a sorted CD56 or NKG2C T cell subset, CD4+ or CD8+ T cells, or bulk PBMC T cells (not recorded which). These receptor sequences come from a woman aged 50 to 65 in good health.

V and J are TRBV7-2 and TRBJ2-1. CDR1 and CDR2 (germline): SGHTA, FQGNSA. This CDR3 contains 14 residues. The CDR3 sequence: CASSLEALGNEQFF.

The chain uses TRBV7-9 and TRBJ2-5; TCRdb indicates TRBD1, and absent DNA this call remains unverified. Germline V gene sequence: CDR1 SEHNR, CDR2 FQNEAQ (reference sequence). The CDR3 extends over 16 amino acids. The CDR3: CASSSLLRGAQETQYF.

The CDR3 here is CASSLASEERDF. The chain uses TRBV5-1 and TRBJ2-5; TCRdb indicates TRBD2, and absent DNA this call remains unverified. Germline V lookup: CDR1 SGHRS, CDR2 YFSETQ. CDR3 length: 12 amino acids.

The chain is built from TRBV5-8 and TRBJ2-3; TCRdb selects TRBD2, and the lack of DNA leaves this call unchecked. The germline CDR1 and CDR2 sequences are SGHTS and YDEGEE. The CDR3 consists of 16 residues. The CDR3 is CASSQAILAAPDTQYF.

The CDR3 here is CASTRWLSGNTIYF. This chain uses TRBV12-3 or TRBV12-4 with TRBJ1-3. The CDR3 consists of 14 residues.

The V gene is TRBV15, the J gene TRBJ2-7. This CDR3 has 13 residues. Germline V CDR1 and CDR2: LNHNV, YYDKDF (reference sequence). CDR3 protein: CATSKDSSYEQYF. The whole variable domain, filled in from reference TRBV15 and TRBJ2-7, reads DAMVIQNPRYQVTQFGKPVTLSCSQTLNHNVMYWYQQKSSQAPKLLFHYYDKDFNNEADTPDNFQSRRPNTSFCFLDIRSPGLGDTAMYLCATSKDSSYEQYFGPGTRLTVT.

The chain couples TRBV5-1 to TRBJ1-2; TCRdb reports TRBD1, a call that lacks DNA to check it against. CDR1 SGHRS and CDR2 YFSETQ come from the germline V gene. The CDR3 has 17 residues. The CDR3 sequence is CASSYVSSGAQRYGYTF.

The chain joins TRBV7-2 to TRBJ2-2; as DNA is missing, the TRBD2 call by TCRdb cannot be tested. Germline V lookup: CDR1 SGHTA, CDR2 FQGNSA. This CDR3 region has 16 residues. The CDR3 region is CASSYGLAGVGVGLFF.

J is TRBJ1-5 and V is TRBV6-1; absent DNA, TCRdb's TRBD1 call cannot be checked. The CDR3 contains 14 residues. From germline, CDR1 is MNHNS and CDR2 SASEGT. CDR3 sequence reads: CASSEQPLREPQHF.

This chain uses TRBV5-5 with TRBJ2-3; TCRdb picks TRBD2, but there is no DNA to check that call. Per germline, CDR1 SGHKS and CDR2 YYEKEE (reference sequence). The CDR3 is made up of 15 amino acids. This CDR3 reads CASSSGLVNTDTQYF.

The V call is TRBV5-1, the J call TRBJ2-3; lacking DNA, the TRBD2 call made by TCRdb goes unchecked. CDR1 SGHRS and CDR2 YFSETQ come from the germline V gene. CDR3 length: 13 amino acids. The CDR3 here is CASSYGLGDTQYF.

The chain is built from TRBV10-3 and TRBJ2-7; TCRdb proposes TRBD2, but this gene call is untestable without DNA. The CDR3 is 13 amino acids. Germline-derived CDR1 and CDR2 are ENHRY and SYGVKD. Here the CDR3 reads CAIQGLAVNEQYF.

The chain employs TRBV20-1 and TRBJ2-2; TCRdb outputs TRBD2, but without DNA this stays unchecked. The CDR3 totals 18 residues. Per the germline V gene, CDR1 is DFQATT and CDR2 is SNEGSKA (reference sequence). The CDR3 loop reads CSAPGLLSGSHYTGELFF.

The chain carries TRBV10-3 and TRBJ1-2. Germline assignment: CDR1 ENHRY and CDR2 SYGVKD. This CDR3 is 13 amino acids long. CDR3 region: CAILGRANYGYTF.

This chain joins TRBV5-1 and TRBJ2-1; TCRdb's assignment of TRBD2 cannot be checked, as there is no DNA. CDR3 length equals 16 residues. Germline-derived CDR1 and CDR2 are SGHRS and YFSETQ. The CDR3 protein is CASSLLAGDPNNEQFF.

The chain carries TRBV11-3 and TRBJ2-6; TCRdb calls TRBD2, which cannot be checked without DNA. The CDR3 totals 15 residues. Per germline, CDR1 SGHNT and CDR2 YENEEA. CDR3 protein: CASSRLVAGANVLTF.

The chain links TRBV6-6 to TRBJ1-6; with no DNA, the TCRdb D assignment of TRBD1 cannot be verified. The germline CDR1 and CDR2 sequences are MNHNY and SVGAGI (reference sequence). This CDR3 has 13 residues. CDR3 in amino acids: CASQEGKDSPLHF.

The chain uses TRBV10-2 and TRBJ2-5. CDR3 length equals 12 residues. The germline V gene encodes CDR1 WSHSY and CDR2 SAAADI. The CDR3: CASSVKAETQYF.

The chain couples TRBV5-5 to TRBJ2-5; TCRdb's D gene call, TRBD1, goes unchecked for lack of DNA. From germline, CDR1 is SGHKS and CDR2 YYEKEE (reference sequence). CDR3 size: 14 residues. The CDR3 is CASSSGSAQETQYF.

The chain links TRBV15 to TRBJ2-1; TCRdb selects TRBD2, and the lack of DNA leaves this call unchecked. Germline CDR1 reads LNHNV; CDR2 reads YYDKDF (reference sequence). This CDR3 spans 15 amino acids. CDR3 in amino acids: CATSRARLANNEQFF.

V gene TRBV6-5 combines with J gene TRBJ1-1; lacking DNA, the TRBD1 call made by TCRdb goes unchecked. CDR3 length: 16 amino acids. Germline CDR1 MNHEY, CDR2 SVGAGI. The CDR3 here is CASSRVTGTPNTEAFF.

This rearrangement joins TRBV9 to TRBJ1-6. CDR1 and CDR2 (germline): SGDLS, YYNGEE. This CDR3 comprises 14 residues. The CDR3 spells CASSEGHDNSPLHF.